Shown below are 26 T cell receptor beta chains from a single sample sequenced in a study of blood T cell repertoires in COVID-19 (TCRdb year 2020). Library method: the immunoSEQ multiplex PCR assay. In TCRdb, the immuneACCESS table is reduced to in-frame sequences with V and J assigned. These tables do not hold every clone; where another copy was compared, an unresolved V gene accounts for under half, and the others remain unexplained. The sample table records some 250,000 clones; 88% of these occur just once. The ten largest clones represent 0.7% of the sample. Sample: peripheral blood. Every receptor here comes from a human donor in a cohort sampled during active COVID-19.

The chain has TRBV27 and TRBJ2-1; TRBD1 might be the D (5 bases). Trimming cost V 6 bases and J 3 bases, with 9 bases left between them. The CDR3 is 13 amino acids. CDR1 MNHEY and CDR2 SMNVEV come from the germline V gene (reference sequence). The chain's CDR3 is CASSDDSYNEQFF. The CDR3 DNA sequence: TGTGCCAGCAGCGACGACAGCTACAATGAGCAGTTCTTC.

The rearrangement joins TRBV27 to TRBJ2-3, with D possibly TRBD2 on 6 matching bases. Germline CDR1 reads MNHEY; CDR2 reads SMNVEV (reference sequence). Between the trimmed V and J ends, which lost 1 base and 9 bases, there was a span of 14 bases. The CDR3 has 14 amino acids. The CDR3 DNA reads TGTGCCAGCAGTTTATACTCGGACTACCGCACGCAGTATTTT. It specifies CASSLYSDYRTQYF.

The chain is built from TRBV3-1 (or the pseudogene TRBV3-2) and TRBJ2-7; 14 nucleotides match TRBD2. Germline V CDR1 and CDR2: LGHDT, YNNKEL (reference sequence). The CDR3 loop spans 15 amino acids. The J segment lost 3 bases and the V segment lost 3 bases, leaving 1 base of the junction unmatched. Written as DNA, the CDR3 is TGTGCCAGCAGCCACGGGACTAGCGGGAGCTACGAGCAGTACTTC. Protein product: CASSHGTSGSYEQYF.

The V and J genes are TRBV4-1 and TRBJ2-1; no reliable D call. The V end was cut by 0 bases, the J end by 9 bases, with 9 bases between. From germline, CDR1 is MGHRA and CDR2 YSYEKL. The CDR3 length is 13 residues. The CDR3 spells CASSQDRYSEQFF. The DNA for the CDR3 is TGCGCCAGCAGCCAAGATCGGTATAGTGAGCAGTTCTTC.

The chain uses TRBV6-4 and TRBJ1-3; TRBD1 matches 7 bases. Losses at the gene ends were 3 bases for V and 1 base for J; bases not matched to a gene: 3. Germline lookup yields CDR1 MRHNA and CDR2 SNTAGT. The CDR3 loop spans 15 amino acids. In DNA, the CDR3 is TGTGCCAGCAGTGAACTGGACAGGTCTGGAAACACCATATATTTT. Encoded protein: CASSELDRSGNTIYF.

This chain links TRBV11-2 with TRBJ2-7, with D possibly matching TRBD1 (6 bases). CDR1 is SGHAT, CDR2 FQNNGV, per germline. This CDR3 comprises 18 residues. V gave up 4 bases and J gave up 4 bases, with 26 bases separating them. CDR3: CASSSLKNPQRGKYEQYF. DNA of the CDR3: TGTGCCAGCAGCTCTCTGAAGAACCCCCAGAGGGGGAAATACGAGCAGTACTTC.

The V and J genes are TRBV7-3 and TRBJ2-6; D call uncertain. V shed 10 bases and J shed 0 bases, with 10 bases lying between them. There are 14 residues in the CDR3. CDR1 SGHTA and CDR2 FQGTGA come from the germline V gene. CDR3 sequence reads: CATRSGSGANVLTF. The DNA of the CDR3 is TGTGCCACCCGGAGTGGCTCTGGGGCCAACGTCCTGACTTTC.

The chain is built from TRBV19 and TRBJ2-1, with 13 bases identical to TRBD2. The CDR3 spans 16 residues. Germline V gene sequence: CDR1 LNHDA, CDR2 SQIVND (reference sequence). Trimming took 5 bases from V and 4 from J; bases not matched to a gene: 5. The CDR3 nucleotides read TGTGCCAGTAGTCGACTAGCGGGAGGTCTATACAATGAGCAGTTCTTC. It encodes CASSRLAGGLYNEQFF. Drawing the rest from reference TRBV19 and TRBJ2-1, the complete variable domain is DGGITQSPKYLFRKEGQNVTLSCEQNLNHDAMYWYRQDPGQGLRLIYYSQIVNDFQKGDIAEGYSVSREKKESFPLTVTSAQKNPTAFYLCASSRLAGGLYNEQFFGPGTRLTVL.

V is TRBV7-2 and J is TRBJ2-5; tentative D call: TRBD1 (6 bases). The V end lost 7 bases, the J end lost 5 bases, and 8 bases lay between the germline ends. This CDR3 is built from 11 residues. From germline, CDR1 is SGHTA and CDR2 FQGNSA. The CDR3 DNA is TGTGCCAGCACAGGGGCGGAGACCCAGTACTTC. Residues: CASTGAETQYF.

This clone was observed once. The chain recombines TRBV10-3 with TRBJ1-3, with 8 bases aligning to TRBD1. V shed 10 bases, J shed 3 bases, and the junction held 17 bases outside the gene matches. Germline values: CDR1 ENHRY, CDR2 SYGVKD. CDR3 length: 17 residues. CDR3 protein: CATVKPGDRWGGNTIYF. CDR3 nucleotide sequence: TGTGCCACCGTTAAACCCGGGGACAGGTGGGGTGGAAACACCATATATTTT.

This chain's CDR3 is CASSSQGANEQFF. CDR3 nucleotides: TGTGCCAGCAGTTCCCAGGGGGCCAATGAGCAGTTCTTC. The rearrangement links TRBV27 to TRBJ2-1; 8 bases are shared with TRBD1. The CDR3 spans 13 residues. After removal of 4 bases from V and 6 bases from J, the junction contained 2 bases not matched to a gene. Germline assignment: CDR1 MNHEY and CDR2 SMNVEV (reference sequence).

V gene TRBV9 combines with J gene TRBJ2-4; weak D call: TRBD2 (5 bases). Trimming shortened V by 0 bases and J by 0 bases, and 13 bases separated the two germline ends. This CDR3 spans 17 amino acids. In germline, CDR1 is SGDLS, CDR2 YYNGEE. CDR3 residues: CASSVGASDSAKNIQYF. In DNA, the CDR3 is TGTGCCAGCAGCGTAGGAGCCTCGGACTCAGCCAAAAACATTCAGTACTTC.

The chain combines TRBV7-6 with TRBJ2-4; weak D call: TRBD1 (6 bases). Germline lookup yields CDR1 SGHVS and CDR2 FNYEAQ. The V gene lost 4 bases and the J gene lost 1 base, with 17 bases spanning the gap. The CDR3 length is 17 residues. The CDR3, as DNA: TGTGCCAGCAGCTGGGGGATAGCCAGGGGTGCCAAAAACATTCAGTACTTC. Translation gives CASSWGIARGAKNIQYF.

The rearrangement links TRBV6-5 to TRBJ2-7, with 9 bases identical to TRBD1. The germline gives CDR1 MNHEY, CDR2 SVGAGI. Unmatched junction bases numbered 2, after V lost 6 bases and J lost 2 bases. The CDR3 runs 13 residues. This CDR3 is CASRDRGTYEQYF. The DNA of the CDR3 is TGTGCCAGCAGGGACAGGGGTACCTACGAGCAGTACTTC.

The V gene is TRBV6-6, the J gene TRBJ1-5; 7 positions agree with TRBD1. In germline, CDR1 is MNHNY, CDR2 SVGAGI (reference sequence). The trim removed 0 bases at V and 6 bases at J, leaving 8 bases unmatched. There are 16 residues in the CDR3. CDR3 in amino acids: CASSYSEGGATQPQHF. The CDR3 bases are TGTGCCAGCAGTTACTCTGAAGGGGGCGCGACTCAGCCCCAGCATTTT.

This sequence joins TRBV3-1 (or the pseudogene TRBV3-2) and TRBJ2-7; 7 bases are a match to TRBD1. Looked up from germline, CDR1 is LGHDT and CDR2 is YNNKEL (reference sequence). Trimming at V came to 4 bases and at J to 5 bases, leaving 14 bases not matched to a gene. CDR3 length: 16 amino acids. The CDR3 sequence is CASSLEDRDKPNEQYF. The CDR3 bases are TGTGCCAGCAGCCTTGAAGACAGGGACAAGCCCAACGAGCAGTACTTC.

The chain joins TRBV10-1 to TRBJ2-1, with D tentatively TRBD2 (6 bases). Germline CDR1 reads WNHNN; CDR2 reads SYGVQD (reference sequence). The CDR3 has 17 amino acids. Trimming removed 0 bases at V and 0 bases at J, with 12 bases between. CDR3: CASSESVREVSYNEQFF. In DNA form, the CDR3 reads TGCGCCAGCAGTGAGTCGGTGAGGGAGGTCTCCTACAATGAGCAGTTCTTC.

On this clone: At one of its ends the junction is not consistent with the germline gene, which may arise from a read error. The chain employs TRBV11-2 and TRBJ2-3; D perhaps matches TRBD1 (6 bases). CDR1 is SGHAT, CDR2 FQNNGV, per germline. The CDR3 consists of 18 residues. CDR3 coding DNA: TGTGCCAGCAGCTTAGATATCATACAGGGAGAGAGCAAAGATACGCAGTATTTT. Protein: CASSLDIIQGESKDTQYF.

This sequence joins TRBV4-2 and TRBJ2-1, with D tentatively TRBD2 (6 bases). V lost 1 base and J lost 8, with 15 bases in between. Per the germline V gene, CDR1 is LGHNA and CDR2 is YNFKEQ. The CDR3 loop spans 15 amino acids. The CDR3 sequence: CASSQALAWVHEQFF. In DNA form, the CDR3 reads TGTGCCAGCAGCCAAGCACTAGCTTGGGTCCATGAGCAGTTCTTC.

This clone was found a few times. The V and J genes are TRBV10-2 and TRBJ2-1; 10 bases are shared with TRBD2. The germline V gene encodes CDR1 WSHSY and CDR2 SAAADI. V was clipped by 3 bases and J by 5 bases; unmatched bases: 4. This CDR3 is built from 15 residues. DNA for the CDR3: TGCGCCAGCAGTGAACCCGGACTAGCGGACAATGAGCAGTTCTTC. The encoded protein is CASSEPGLADNEQFF.

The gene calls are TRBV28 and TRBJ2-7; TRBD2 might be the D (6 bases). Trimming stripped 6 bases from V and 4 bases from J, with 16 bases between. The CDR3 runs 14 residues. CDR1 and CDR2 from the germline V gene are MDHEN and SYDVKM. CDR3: CASRPDGRIYEQYF. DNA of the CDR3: TGTGCCAGCAGACCGGACGGGAGAATTTACGAGCAGTACTTC.

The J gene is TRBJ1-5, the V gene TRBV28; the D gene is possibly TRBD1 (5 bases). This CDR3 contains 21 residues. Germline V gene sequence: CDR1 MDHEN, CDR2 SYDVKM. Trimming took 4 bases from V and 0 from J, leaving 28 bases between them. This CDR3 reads CASSSIPGGNWARFSNQPQHF. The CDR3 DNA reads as TGTGCCAGCAGTTCAATTCCGGGGGGAAACTGGGCCCGGTTTAGCAATCAGCCCCAGCATTTT.

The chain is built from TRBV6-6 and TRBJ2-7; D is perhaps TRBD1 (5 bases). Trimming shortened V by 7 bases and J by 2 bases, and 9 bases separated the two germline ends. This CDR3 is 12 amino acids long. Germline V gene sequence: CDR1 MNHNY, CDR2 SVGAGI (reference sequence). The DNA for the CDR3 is TGTGCCAGCAAAGGGGCCCCCTACGAGCAGTACTTC. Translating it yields CASKGAPYEQYF.

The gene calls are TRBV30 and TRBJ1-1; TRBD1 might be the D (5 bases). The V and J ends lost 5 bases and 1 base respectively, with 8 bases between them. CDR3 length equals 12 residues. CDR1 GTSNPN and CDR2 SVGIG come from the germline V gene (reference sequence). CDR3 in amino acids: CAWFQGNTEAFF. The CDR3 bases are TGTGCCTGGTTCCAGGGGAACACTGAAGCTTTCTTT.

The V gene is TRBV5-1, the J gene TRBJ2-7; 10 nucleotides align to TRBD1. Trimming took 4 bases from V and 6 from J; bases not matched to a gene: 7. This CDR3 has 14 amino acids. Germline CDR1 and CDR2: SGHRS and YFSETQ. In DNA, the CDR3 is TGCGCCAGCAGCCAGCGACAGGGGGCGGCCGAGCAGTACTTC. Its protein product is CASSQRQGAAEQYF.

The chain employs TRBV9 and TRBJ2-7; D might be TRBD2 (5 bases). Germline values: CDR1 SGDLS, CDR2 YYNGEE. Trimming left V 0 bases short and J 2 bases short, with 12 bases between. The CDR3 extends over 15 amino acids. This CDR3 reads CASSVGGQTAYEQYF. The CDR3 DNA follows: TGTGCCAGCAGCGTAGGAGGGCAGACTGCCTACGAGCAGTACTTC.